This T cell receptor beta chain comes out of a study of T cell responses to AZD1222 COVID-19 vaccine. The CDR3 runs to 16 residues. V lost 7 bases, J lost 1 base, and 8 bases stayed unmatched. Germline CDR1 MDHEN, CDR2 SYDVKM. The sample holds one count of this clone. Antigen: not known. Study-wide results and caveats: Possibly, clonal diversity was underestimated; donors were largely white British and included more females. Baseline testing showed seropositivity in only a handful of AZD1222 recipients. Mapped onto spike, vaccine-associated CD4 TCRs spanned it and were dominant at 160-218 and 743-854.

Assay used: immunoSEQ multiplex PCR; TCRdb lists only in-frame clones, some missing. The sample lists more than 75,000 clones, 85% to 90% occurring once. This receptor was identified in an adult in good health. The chain has TRBV28 and TRBJ1-5, with 9 bases identical to TRBD1. Sample: peripheral blood, taken on day 0 of AZD1222 vaccination. CDR3 DNA: TGTGCCAGCATCGGCTTCGGACAGGGGAGCAATCAGCCCCAGCATTTT. This encodes CASIGFGQGSNQPQHF.